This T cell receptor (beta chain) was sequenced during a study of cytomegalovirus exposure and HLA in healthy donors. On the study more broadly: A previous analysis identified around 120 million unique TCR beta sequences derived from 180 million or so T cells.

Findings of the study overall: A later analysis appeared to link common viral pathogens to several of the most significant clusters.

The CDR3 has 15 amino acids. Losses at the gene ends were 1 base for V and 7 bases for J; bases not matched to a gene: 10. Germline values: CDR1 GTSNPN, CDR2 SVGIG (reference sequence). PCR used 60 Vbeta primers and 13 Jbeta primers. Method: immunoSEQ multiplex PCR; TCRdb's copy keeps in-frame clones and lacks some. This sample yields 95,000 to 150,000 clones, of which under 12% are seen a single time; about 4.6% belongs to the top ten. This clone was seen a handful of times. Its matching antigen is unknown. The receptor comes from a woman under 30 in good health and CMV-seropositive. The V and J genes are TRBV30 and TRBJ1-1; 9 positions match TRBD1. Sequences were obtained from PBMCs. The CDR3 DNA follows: TGTGCCTGGAGTGGGGACAGGGACCATCCAGGTGAAGCTTTCTTT. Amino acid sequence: CAWSGDRDHPGEAFF.